The T cell receptor (beta chain) under discussion was sequenced for a study of CD8 T cells in ankylosing spondylitis. Broader study findings: Disease-linked clones had a CD8+ phenotype and relatively low frequency in peripheral blood. Some motif variants were previously reported in reactive arthritis synovial fluid and blood. Within ankylosing spondylitis blood, a TCR beta motif made up of under 10 highly homologous variants appeared to be characteristic.

A word on this clonotype: Its specificity is not known.

One entry per CDR3 protein results from TCRdb running MiXCR on the 5' RACE reads. The profile shows 300,000 to 400,000 distinct CDR3 sequences, approximately 20% of them singletons. CDR1 is SQVTM, CDR2 ANQGSEA, per germline. The V and J ends lost 6 bases and 3 bases, in that order; junction bases with no gene match: 4. The CDR3 covers 12 residues. The V and J genes are TRBV29-1 and TRBJ2-7; TRBD1 aligns across 8 bases. This TCR derives from a male donor with ankylosing spondylitis or in good health (not recorded which). Sequencing was done on a sample of blood, either unsorted or a sorted T cell fraction (not recorded which). The CDR3 DNA sequence: TGCAGCGTCCAGGACAGGGACTACGAGCAGTACTTC. Encoded protein: CSVQDRDYEQYF.